Below are 27 T cell receptor beta chains sequenced from a single sample in a study of blood T cell repertoires in COVID-19. The table came from immunoSEQ multiplex PCR; TCRdb's copy has only in-frame clones and leaves some out. The repertoire holds over 350,000 clones, 80% to 95% seen once, with about 0.83% in the top ten. Sequenced material: PBMCs or T cells enriched from blood (not recorded which). Receptor source: a woman aged 35 to 49 who had been exposed to COVID-19.

The rearrangement uses TRBV2 and TRBJ2-1; TRBD2 agrees at 11 bases. CDR3 length equals 19 residues. Unmatched junction bases numbered 17, after V lost 3 bases and J lost 7 bases. Looked up from germline, CDR1 is SNHLY and CDR2 is FYNNEI. In DNA, the CDR3 is TGTGCCAGCAGTGATTCGACTAGCGGGAAGGGGGTTGGTGGAAATGAGCAGTTCTTC. Its translation is CASSDSTSGKGVGGNEQFF.

This chain links TRBV5-4 with TRBJ2-5, with TRBD2 identical over 7 bases. The CDR3 extends over 15 amino acids. V lost 4 bases, J lost 1 base, and 7 bases stayed unmatched. CDR1 and CDR2 (germline): SGHNT, YYREEE (reference sequence). The CDR3 sequence is CASSDRSSGQETQYF. CDR3 DNA: TGTGCCAGCAGCGACCGATCTAGCGGCCAAGAGACCCAGTACTTC.

CDR3 loop: CASSREGVSYNEQFF. The CDR3 DNA reads TGCGCCAGCAGCCGGGAGGGGGTCTCCTACAATGAGCAGTTCTTC. The chain links TRBV5-1 to TRBJ2-1, with 8 bases fitting TRBD2. The CDR3 contains 15 residues. Germline V CDR1 and CDR2: SGHRS, YFSETQ. Germline trimming cut 4 bases from V and 0 bases from J; bases unmatched to any gene: 3.

This clone was observed a single time. The chain is built from TRBV13 and TRBJ1-2; D remains ambiguous. CDR3 length equals 14 residues. Germline assignment: CDR1 PRHDT and CDR2 FYEKMQ (reference sequence). V shed 0 bases and J shed 8 bases, with 13 bases lying between them. CDR3 sequence (DNA): TGTGCCAGCAGCTTAGGCCTGAGGATTGAAGGCTACACCTTC. Amino acid sequence: CASSLGLRIEGYTF.

The CDR3: CASSVQENYGYTF. In nucleotides, the CDR3 is TGTGCCAGCAGCGTACAGGAAAACTATGGCTACACCTTC. The chain is built from TRBV14 and TRBJ1-2; TRBD1 might be the D (5 bases). This CDR3 has 13 amino acids. V shed 5 bases and J shed 2 bases, with 9 bases lying between them. Germline V gene sequence: CDR1 SGHDN, CDR2 FVKESK. The whole variable domain, filled in from reference TRBV14 and TRBJ1-2, reads EAGVTQFPSHSVIEKGQTVTLRCDPISGHDNLYWYRRVMGKEIKFLLHFVKESKQDESGMPNNRFLAERTGGTYSTLKVQPAELEDSGVYFCASSVQENYGYTFGSGTRLTVV.

The CDR3 reads CASWEGDYGYTF. CDR3 coding DNA: TGTGCCAGCTGGGAGGGCGACTATGGCTACACCTTC. V gene TRBV2 combines with J gene TRBJ1-2, with no clear D. With 8 bases removed from V and 3 bases from J, the gap between germline ends came to 10 bases. The germline gives CDR1 SNHLY, CDR2 FYNNEI. The CDR3 has 12 amino acids.

The chain combines TRBV21-1 with TRBJ2-5; no DNA check was done on the table's D call, TRBD1. TRBV21-1 is a documented pseudogene. The CDR3 has 15 amino acids. The CDR3 nucleotides read TGTGCCAGCAGCAAAGAGGAGAAGGGGATGGGGACCCAGTACTTC. Translation: CASSKEEKGMGTQYF.

V usage is TRBV7-9 and J usage is TRBJ1-3; 8 nucleotides match TRBD1. Germline V CDR1 and CDR2: SEHNR, FQNEAQ (reference sequence). The CDR3 totals 16 residues. J gave up 0 bases and V 5 bases, and 6 bases lay outside the gene matches. CDR3 sequence (DNA): TGTGCCAGCAGCGAGGCAGGGGGCCGCTCTGGAAACACCATATATTTT. Protein sequence: CASSEAGGRSGNTIYF.

The chain links TRBV29-1 to TRBJ2-7; 7 bases are shared with TRBD1. Germline CDR1 reads SQVTM; CDR2 reads ANQGSEA. This CDR3 comprises 11 residues. The V gene end was trimmed by 6 bases and the J gene end by 4 bases; junction bases not matched to a gene: 3. As DNA, the CDR3 is TGCAGCGTCCAGACAGGGTACGAGCAGTACTTC. It specifies CSVQTGYEQYF.

The chain employs TRBV5-1 and TRBJ1-4, with D possibly being TRBD1 (6 bases). V was shortened by 4 bases and J by 8 bases, with 15 bases between the two germline ends. CDR1 and CDR2 (germline): SGHRS, YFSETQ. This CDR3 spans 14 amino acids. The CDR3 protein is CASSPQGEGEKLFF. In DNA form, the CDR3 reads TGCGCCAGCAGCCCACAGGGTGAGGGGGAAAAACTGTTTTTT.

V gene TRBV7-8 combines with J gene TRBJ1-5; D not resolved. Trimming took off 5 bases at V and 9 bases at J, with 20 bases between the two ends. CDR1 is SGHVS, CDR2 FQNEAQ, per germline. CDR3 length equals 15 residues. CDR3 coding DNA: TGTGCCAGCAGCGGATACGACGGTCTAGCGGGGCCCCAGCATTTT. Translating it yields CASSGYDGLAGPQHF.

The gene calls are TRBV19 and TRBJ1-4; weak D call: TRBD1 (6 bases). The CDR3 consists of 13 residues. Germline CDR1 reads LNHDA; CDR2 reads SQIVND (reference sequence). V dropped 6 bases and J dropped 9 bases, with 14 bases sitting between them. The CDR3 spells CASRETGNQKLFF. CDR3 DNA: TGTGCCAGTAGGGAAACAGGGAATCAAAAACTGTTTTTT.

The sample holds many counts of this clone. The chain joins TRBV25-1 to TRBJ1-2; tentative D call: TRBD1 (6 bases). CDR3 size: 14 residues. V was trimmed by 3 bases and J by 5 bases, leaving 13 bases between them. Germline V gene lookup returns CDR1 MGHDK and CDR2 SYGVNS. The CDR3 DNA reads TGTGCCAGCAGTGATTGGACAGTCCCATATGGCTACACCTTC. Translating it yields CASSDWTVPYGYTF.

This sequence joins TRBV24-1 and TRBJ2-1; the D gene is possibly TRBD2 (5 bases). The V end was cut by 6 bases, the J end by 3 bases, with 11 bases between. The CDR3 has 14 amino acids. Germline V gene lookup returns CDR1 KGHDR and CDR2 SFDVKD. CDR3 sequence: CATSPGRGYNEQFF. DNA of the CDR3: TGTGCCACCAGTCCTGGGAGAGGCTACAATGAGCAGTTCTTC.

The chain couples TRBV2 to TRBJ1-6; D not certain. The CDR3 loop spans 13 amino acids. Germline V gene data show CDR1 as SNHLY and CDR2 as FYNNEI. V lost 6 bases to trimming and J lost 10 bases, with 13 bases between them. The DNA of the CDR3 is TGTGCCAGCAGCTCCCAACAGAAATCACCCCTCCACTTT. Protein sequence: CASSSQQKSPLHF.

In DNA, the CDR3 is TGTGCCAGCAGCACCGACAGGGTGGAGACCCAGTACTTC. This gives the protein CASSTDRVETQYF. V is TRBV11-1 and J is TRBJ2-5; 7 bases align to TRBD1. This CDR3 comprises 13 residues. V shed 5 bases, J shed 5 bases, and the junction held 5 bases outside the gene matches. The germline V gene encodes CDR1 SGHAT and CDR2 FQDESV (reference sequence).

The chain is built from TRBV7-9 and TRBJ1-4, with 7 bases aligning to TRBD1. The trim removed 5 bases at V and 7 bases at J, leaving 10 bases unmatched. The CDR3 loop spans 15 amino acids. Germline CDR1 and CDR2: SEHNR and FQNEAQ (reference sequence). DNA for the CDR3: TGTGCCAGCAGCGGAAAGACAGGGCGCCGTGAAAAACTGTTTTTT. Encoded protein: CASSGKTGRREKLFF.

V gene TRBV6-5 combines with J gene TRBJ2-2; TRBD2 is a possible D gene (5 bases). The V gene lost 8 bases and the J gene lost 7 bases, with 11 bases spanning the gap. CDR1 is MNHEY, CDR2 SVGAGI, per germline. This CDR3 is 12 amino acids long. CDR3 sequence reads: CASQARGGELFF. DNA of the CDR3: TGTGCCAGCCAGGCCCGGGGCGGGGAGCTGTTTTTT.

V and J are TRBV25-1 and TRBJ2-1, with D tentatively TRBD1 (5 bases). The CDR3 is made up of 13 amino acids. V was trimmed by 1 base and J by 9 bases, leaving 10 bases between them. CDR1 and CDR2 (germline): MGHDK, SYGVNS. CDR3 sequence (DNA): TGTGCCAGCAGTGAATGGTGGGGCGGTGAGCAGTTCTTC. Translation gives CASSEWWGGEQFF. The entire variable domain, with the rest obtained from reference TRBV25-1 and TRBJ2-1, is as follows: EADIYQTPRYLVIGTGKKITLECSQTMGHDKMYWYQQDPGMELHLIHYSYGVNSTEKGDLSSESTVSRIRTEHFPLTLESARPSHTSQYLCASSEWWGGEQFFGPGTRLTVL.

The rearrangement links TRBV6-2 or TRBV6-3 to TRBJ2-1, with 12 bases that match TRBD2. Trimming at V came to 2 bases and at J to 0 bases, leaving 5 bases not matched to a gene. The CDR3 has 18 amino acids. Germline CDR1 MNHEY, CDR2 SVGEGT. CDR3 nucleotide sequence: TGTGCCAGCAGTTACCTTACTAGCGGGGGGAGCTCCTACAATGAGCAGTTCTTC. Its protein is CASSYLTSGGSSYNEQFF.

V is TRBV18 and J is TRBJ1-3; the D is unclear. V was cut by 2 bases and J by 0 bases, with 11 bases left in between. Germline values: CDR1 KGHSH, CDR2 LQKENI. The CDR3 spans 16 residues. CDR3 sequence: CASSPTYQASGNTIYF. The CDR3 DNA follows: TGTGCCAGCTCACCAACATATCAGGCCTCTGGAAACACCATATATTTT.

V is TRBV5-1 and J is TRBJ2-1, with 8 bases fitting TRBD2. CDR3 length: 15 amino acids. Germline CDR1 is SGHRS and CDR2 is YFSETQ. J gave up 3 bases and V 0 bases, and 2 bases lay outside the gene matches. CDR3: CASSLVAGGYNEQFF. In DNA, the CDR3 is TGCGCCAGCAGCTTGGTTGCGGGGGGCTACAATGAGCAGTTCTTC.

The V gene is TRBV5-1, the J gene TRBJ1-2, with TRBD1 matching over 9 bases. CDR1 is SGHRS, CDR2 YFSETQ, per germline. The CDR3 sequence is 18 residues long. The junction had 12 bases not matched to a gene; V was cut back by 1 base and J by 2 bases. CDR3 DNA: TGCGCCAGCAGCTTGTCAGGTAGCGGGACAGGGACCAACTATGGCTACACCTTC. Amino acids: CASSLSGSGTGTNYGYTF.

This chain uses TRBV7-8 with TRBJ2-6; D is unclear. The CDR3 has 15 amino acids. V was clipped by 1 base and J by 2 bases, with 6 bases between them. Germline assignment: CDR1 SGHVS and CDR2 FQNEAQ. The CDR3 sequence is CASSLGAPGANVLTF. For the CDR3, the DNA is TGTGCCAGCAGCTTAGGTGCGCCTGGGGCCAACGTCCTGACTTTC.

This rearrangement joins TRBV9 to TRBJ2-7; 7 nucleotides line up with TRBD2. J was trimmed by 3 bases and V by 3 bases; bases with no gene match: 9. Germline lookup yields CDR1 SGDLS and CDR2 YYNGEE. The CDR3 extends over 15 amino acids. The CDR3 DNA is TGTGCCAGCAGCGCGGGAGGCCCACTAGTCTACGAGCAGTACTTC. Residues: CASSAGGPLVYEQYF.

The J gene is TRBJ1-3, the V gene TRBV29-1; 9 positions agree with TRBD1. V lost 6 bases to trimming and J lost 8 bases; unmatched junction nucleotides: 8. The CDR3 spans 13 residues. The germline V gene encodes CDR1 SQVTM and CDR2 ANQGSEA. This chain's CDR3 is CSVLQGASDTIYF. The CDR3 region has the DNA TGCAGCGTACTACAGGGGGCGTCGGACACCATATATTTT.

The V and J genes are TRBV19 and TRBJ1-3; D possibly corresponds to TRBD1 (6 bases). Germline CDR1 is LNHDA and CDR2 is SQIVND (reference sequence). Trimming left V 3 bases short and J 0 bases short, with 12 bases between. The length of the CDR3 is 16 residues. The CDR3 is CASSIWGPDSGNTIYF. CDR3 bases: TGTGCCAGTAGTATTTGGGGGCCTGACTCTGGAAACACCATATATTTT.